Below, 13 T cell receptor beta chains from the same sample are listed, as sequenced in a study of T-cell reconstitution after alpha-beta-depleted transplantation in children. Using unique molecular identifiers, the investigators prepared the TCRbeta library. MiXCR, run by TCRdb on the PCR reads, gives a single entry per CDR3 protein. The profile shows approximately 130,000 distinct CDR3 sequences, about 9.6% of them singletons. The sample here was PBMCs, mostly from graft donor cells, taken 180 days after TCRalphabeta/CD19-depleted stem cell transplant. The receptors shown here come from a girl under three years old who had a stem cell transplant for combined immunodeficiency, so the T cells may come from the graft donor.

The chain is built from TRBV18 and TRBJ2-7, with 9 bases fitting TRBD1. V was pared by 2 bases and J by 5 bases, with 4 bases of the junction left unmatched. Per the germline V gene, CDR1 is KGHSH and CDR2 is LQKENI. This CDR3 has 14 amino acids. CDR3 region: CASSPFRQGDEQYF. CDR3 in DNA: TGTGCCAGCTCACCATTTAGACAGGGGGACGAGCAGTACTTC.

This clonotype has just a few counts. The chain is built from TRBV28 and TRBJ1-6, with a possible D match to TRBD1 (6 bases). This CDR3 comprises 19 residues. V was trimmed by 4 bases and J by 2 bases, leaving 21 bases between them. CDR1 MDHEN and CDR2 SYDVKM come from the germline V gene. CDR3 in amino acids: CASSWGPTDLSAYNSPLHF. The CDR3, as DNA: TGTGCCAGCAGTTGGGGGCCGACAGACCTCTCGGCCTATAATTCACCCCTCCACTTT.

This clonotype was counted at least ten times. CDR3 sequence reads: CASTPGAKNIQYF. The CDR3 DNA reads TGTGCCAGCACCCCAGGAGCCAAAAACATTCAGTACTTC. The rearrangement links TRBV12-3 or TRBV12-4 to TRBJ2-4; D is unclear. V was shortened by 7 bases and J by 0 bases, with 7 bases between the two germline ends. This CDR3 has 13 amino acids.

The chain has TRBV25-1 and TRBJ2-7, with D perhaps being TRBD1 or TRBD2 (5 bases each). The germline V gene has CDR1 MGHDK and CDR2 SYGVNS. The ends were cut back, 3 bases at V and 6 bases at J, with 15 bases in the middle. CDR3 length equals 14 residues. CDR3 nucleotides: TGTGCCAGCAGTGAGGCAGGGACGTCTGGCGAGCAGTACTTC. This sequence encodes CASSEAGTSGEQYF.

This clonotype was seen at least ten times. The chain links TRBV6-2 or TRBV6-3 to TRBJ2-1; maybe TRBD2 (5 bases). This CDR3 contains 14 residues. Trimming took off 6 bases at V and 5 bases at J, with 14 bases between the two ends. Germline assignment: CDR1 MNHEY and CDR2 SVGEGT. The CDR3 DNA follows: TGTGCCAGCAGCCCGGACTCAGTCAACAATGAGCAGTTCTTC. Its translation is CASSPDSVNNEQFF.

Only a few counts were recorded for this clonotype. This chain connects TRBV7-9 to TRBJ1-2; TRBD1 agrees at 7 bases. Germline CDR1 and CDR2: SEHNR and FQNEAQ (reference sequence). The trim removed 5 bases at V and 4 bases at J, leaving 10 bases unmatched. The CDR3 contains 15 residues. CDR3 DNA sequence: TGTGCCAGCAGCCCCGGGTGGGGACAGCTCTATGGCTACACCTTC. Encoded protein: CASSPGWGQLYGYTF.

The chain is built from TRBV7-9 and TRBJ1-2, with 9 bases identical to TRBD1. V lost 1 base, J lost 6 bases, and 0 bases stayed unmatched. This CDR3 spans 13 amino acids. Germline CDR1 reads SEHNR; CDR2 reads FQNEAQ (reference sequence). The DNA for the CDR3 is TGTGCCAGCAGCTTAGGACAGGGGGATGGCTACACCTTC. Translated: CASSLGQGDGYTF.

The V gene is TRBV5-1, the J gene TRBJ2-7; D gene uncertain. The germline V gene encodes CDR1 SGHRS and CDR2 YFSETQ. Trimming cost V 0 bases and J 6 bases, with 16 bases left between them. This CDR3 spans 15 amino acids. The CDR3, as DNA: TGCGCCAGCAGCTTGGCCGGTCAGGTCCGTGGCGAGCAGTACTTC. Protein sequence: CASSLAGQVRGEQYF. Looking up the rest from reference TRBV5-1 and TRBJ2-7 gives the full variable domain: KAGVTQTPRYLIKTRGQQVTLSCSPISGHRSVSWYQQTPGQGLQFLFEYFSETQRNKGNFPGRFSGRQFSNSRSEMNVSTLELGDSALYLCASSLAGQVRGEQYFGPGTRLTVT.

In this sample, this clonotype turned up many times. The CDR3 region is CASSLAGRAIYEQYF. CDR3 nucleotide sequence: TGCGCCAGCAGCTTGGCCGGGAGAGCGATTTACGAGCAGTACTTC. This chain connects TRBV5-1 to TRBJ2-7; tentatively, D is TRBD2 (6 bases). V was trimmed by 0 bases and J by 4 bases, leaving 14 bases between them. The CDR3 consists of 15 residues. CDR1 is SGHRS and CDR2 is YFSETQ in the germline V gene.

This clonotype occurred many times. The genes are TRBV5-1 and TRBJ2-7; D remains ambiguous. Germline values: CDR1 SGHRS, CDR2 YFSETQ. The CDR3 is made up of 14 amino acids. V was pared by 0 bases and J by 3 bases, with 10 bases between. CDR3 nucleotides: TGCGCCAGCAGCTTGGCGGACGCCGACTACGAGCAGTACTTC. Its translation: CASSLADADYEQYF.

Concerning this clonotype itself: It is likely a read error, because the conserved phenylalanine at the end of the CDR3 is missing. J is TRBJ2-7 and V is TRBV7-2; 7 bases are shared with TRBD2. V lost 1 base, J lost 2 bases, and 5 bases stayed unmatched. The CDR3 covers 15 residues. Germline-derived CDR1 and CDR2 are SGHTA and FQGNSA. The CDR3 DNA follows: TGTGCCAGCAGCTTAGAGGGAGGGCCCGCCTACGAGCAGTACTTG. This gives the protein CASSLEGGPAYEQYL.

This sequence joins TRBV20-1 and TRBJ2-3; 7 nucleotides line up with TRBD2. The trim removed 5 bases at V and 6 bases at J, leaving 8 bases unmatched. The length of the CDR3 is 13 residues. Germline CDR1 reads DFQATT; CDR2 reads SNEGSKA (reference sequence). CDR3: CSAEAGRRDTQYF. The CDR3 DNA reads TGCAGTGCTGAAGCGGGGCGGAGGGATACGCAGTATTTT.

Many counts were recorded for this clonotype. The DNA of the CDR3 is TGTGCCAGCATTCCCCCGGGGTGGAGCCTTCTCAACGAGCAGTACTTC. This codes for CASIPPGWSLLNEQYF. J is TRBJ2-7 and V is TRBV2; TRBD2 is a possible D gene (5 bases). The CDR3 contains 16 residues. CDR1 is SNHLY, CDR2 FYNNEI, per germline. Deletions cut 7 bases from V and 5 bases from J, with 24 bases between.